A selection of T cell receptor beta chains follows, all from one sample in a study of blood T cell repertoires in COVID-19. Clones were read by immunoSEQ multiplex PCR, and TCRdb kept only the in-frame ones, dropping some. The table shows about 480,000 clones, with over 75% occurring only once. Sequencing was carried out using PBMCs or T cells enriched from blood (not recorded which). The origin of the receptors is a woman aged 40 to 55 who had recovered from COVID-19. The CDR3 runs from the conserved cysteine through the conserved F or W. The D gene is left open where the match is weak. Clone size is shown for a subset of rows, as once, few, many or a class of expanded clone.

TRBJ1-2 | NA | TRBV15 | TRBD1 | CATSRAQGAWGYTF | TGTGCCACCAGCAGAGCCCAGGGGGCCTGGGGCTACACCTTC
TRBJ1-5 | NA | TRBV28 | NA | CASSWADYSNQPQHF | TGTGCCAGCAGTTGGGCAGATTATAGCAATCAGCCCCAGCATTTT
TRBJ2-1 | NA | TRBV5-8 | TRBD2 | CASSLLSSGSTLQFF | TGTGCCAGCAGCTTGTTGTCTAGCGGGAGTACCCTACAGTTCTTC
TRBJ1-1 | NA | TRBV12-3/TRBV12-4 | NA | CASTAGTEAFF | TGTGCCAGCACCGCCGGCACTGAAGCTTTCTTT
TRBJ2-7 | NA | TRBV27 | TRBD2 | CASRTSGIREQYF | TGTGCCAGCAGGACTAGCGGGATTCGGGAGCAGTACTTC
TRBJ1-2 | NA | TRBV19 | NA | CASSIRDPYGYTF | TGTGCCAGTAGTATCCGAGATCCCTATGGCTACACCTTC
TRBJ2-1 | once | TRBV6-5 | TRBD2 | CASNWILGGNEQFF | TGTGCCAGCAACTGGATCCTGGGGGGGAATGAGCAGTTCTTC
TRBJ1-5 | NA | TRBV4-3 | NA | CASSQGPGDNQPQHF | TGCGCCAGCAGCCAGGGGCCGGGGGACAATCAGCCCCAGCATTTT
TRBJ2-1 | NA | TRBV7-9 | TRBD2 | CASSLPSGTYNEQFF | TGTGCCAGCAGCTTGCCTAGCGGGACCTACAATGAGCAGTTCTTC
TRBJ1-2 | once | TRBV5-1 | TRBD1 | CASSFGQGAPQYGYTF | TGCGCCAGCAGCTTCGGACAGGGGGCACCACAATATGGCTACACCTTC